The 3 T cell receptor beta chains below all came from one sample that was sequenced in a study of blood T cell repertoires in COVID-19 (dated by TCRdb to about 2020). The library was prepared using the immunoSEQ multiplex PCR assay. TCRdb re-hosts the immuneACCESS table, in-frame sequences only. Its copies lack some clones; in the studies checked, an unresolved V gene accounts for under half of them, and the cause for the rest is not known. The sample table contains about 260,000 clones; only one count was recorded for 88% of them. The ten biggest clones cover 0.7% of the sample. The source material was peripheral blood. These receptors came from a human donor in a cohort sampled during active COVID-19.

J is TRBJ2-5 and V is TRBV10-1; the match to TRBD1 covers 8 bases. The CDR3 loop spans 14 amino acids. Germline V CDR1 and CDR2: WNHNN, SYGVQD (reference sequence). Trimming removed 4 bases from V and 5 bases from J; junction bases left unmatched: 6. The CDR3 DNA reads as TGCGCCAGCAGTGGGACAGGGAGGTGGGAGACCCAGTACTTC. Residues: CASSGTGRWETQYF.

The chain is built from TRBV19 and TRBJ2-6, with D uncertain. Germline loops: CDR1 LNHDA, CDR2 SQIVND (reference sequence). Trimming shortened V by 3 bases and J by 1 base, and 7 bases separated the two germline ends. The CDR3 sequence is 15 residues long. Written as DNA, the CDR3 is TGTGCCAGTAGTATTTCGGGTTCTGGGGCCAACGTCCTGACTTTC. Translated: CASSISGSGANVLTF.

Only a few counts were recorded for this clone. The rearrangement uses TRBV18 and TRBJ1-3; TRBD1 matches at 10 bases. Looked up from germline, CDR1 is KGHSH and CDR2 is LQKENI. V trimming: 6 bases; J trimming: 3 bases; junction bases outside the gene matches: 8. The CDR3 loop spans 16 amino acids. In DNA form, the CDR3 reads TGTGCCAGCTCGCAACCCGGGACAGGGGATGGAAACACCATATATTTT. It translates to CASSQPGTGDGNTIYF.